The 3 T cell receptor beta chains below all came from one sample that was sequenced in a study of OX40 agonist ivuxolimab in advanced cancers. Sequencing used immunoSEQ multiplex PCR; TCRdb keeps in-frame clones, though not all of them. The table includes fewer than 30,000 clones, 84% detected once. The input for sequencing was CD4+ or CD8+ T cells sorted from blood, taken in a trial of the OX40 agonist ivuxolimab. The receptor source for this set is an adult with an advanced solid tumor such as melanoma, head and neck, liver or kidney cancer.

The rearrangement uses TRBV9 and TRBJ2-3; D may be TRBD1 or TRBD2 (5 bases each). The germline V gene has CDR1 SGDLS and CDR2 YYNGEE. This CDR3 contains 14 residues. Trimming took off 9 bases at V and 0 bases at J, with 14 bases between the two ends. The chain's CDR3 is CATGPSGSTDTQYF. The DNA of the CDR3 is TGTGCCACAGGGCCCAGCGGAAGCACAGATACGCAGTATTTT.

The rearrangement uses TRBV25-1 and TRBJ2-1; a possible D gene is TRBD2 (6 bases). CDR3 length equals 12 residues. Per germline, CDR1 MGHDK and CDR2 SYGVNS. Between the trimmed V and J ends, which lost 7 bases and 10 bases, there was a span of 14 bases. The CDR3 bases are TGTGCCAGCACCCACATAGGGAGGGAGCAGTTCTTC. Encoded protein: CASTHIGREQFF.

This clone has more than one count but fewer than ten. CDR3 bases: TGCGCCAGCAGCCAGATACAGGGAGGCAATTCACCCCTCCACTTT. This translates into CASSQIQGGNSPLHF. The rearrangement joins TRBV4-1 to TRBJ1-6, with D perhaps matching TRBD1 (6 bases). The CDR3 length is 15 residues. Between the trimmed V and J ends, which lost 3 bases and 7 bases, there was a span of 13 bases. From germline, CDR1 is MGHRA and CDR2 YSYEKL.